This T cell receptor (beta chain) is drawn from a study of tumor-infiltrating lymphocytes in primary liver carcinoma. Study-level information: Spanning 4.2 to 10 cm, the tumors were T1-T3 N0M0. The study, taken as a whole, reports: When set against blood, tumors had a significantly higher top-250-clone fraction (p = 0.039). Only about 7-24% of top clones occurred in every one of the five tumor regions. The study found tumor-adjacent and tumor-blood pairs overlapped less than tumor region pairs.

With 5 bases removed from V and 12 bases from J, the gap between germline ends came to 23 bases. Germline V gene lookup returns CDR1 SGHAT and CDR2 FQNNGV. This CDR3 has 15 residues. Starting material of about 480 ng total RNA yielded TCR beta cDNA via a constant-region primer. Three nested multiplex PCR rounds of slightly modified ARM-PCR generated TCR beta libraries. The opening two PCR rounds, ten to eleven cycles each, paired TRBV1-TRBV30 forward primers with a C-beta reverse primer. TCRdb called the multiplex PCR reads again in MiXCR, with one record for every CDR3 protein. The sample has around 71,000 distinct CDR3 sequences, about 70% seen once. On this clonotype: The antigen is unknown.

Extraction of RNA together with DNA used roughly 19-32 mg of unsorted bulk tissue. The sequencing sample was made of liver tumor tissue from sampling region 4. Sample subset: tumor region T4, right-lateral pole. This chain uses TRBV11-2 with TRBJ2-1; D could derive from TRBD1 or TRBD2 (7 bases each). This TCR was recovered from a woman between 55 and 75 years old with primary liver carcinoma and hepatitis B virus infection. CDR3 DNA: TGTGCCAGCAGCCACCCCGGCAGGGGGGGGAGTGGGCAGTTCTTC. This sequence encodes CASSHPGRGGSGQFF.